Sequencing of this T cell receptor (beta chain) was carried out in a study of cytomegalovirus exposure and HLA in healthy donors. Germline CDR1 reads MNHEY; CDR2 reads SMNVEV (reference sequence). V shed 6 bases, J shed 3 bases, and the junction held 4 bases outside the gene matches. CDR3 length equals 14 residues. This PCR relied on a set of 60 Vbeta primers and 13 Jbeta primers. Generated by immunoSEQ multiplex PCR, the TCRdb table keeps only in-frame clones and is missing some. The sample consists of about 190,000 clones, 80% to 85% of them appearing once. A note on this clone: Antigen: not known.

Findings and caveats of the study: Within an earlier analysis, most TCR beta V segments proved productive either about 87% or about 30% of the time. Presence/absence analyses assumed roughly uniform sequencing depth across donors, which may not hold. The records held CMV serostatus as the only immune exposure information.

The clonotype originates from a woman between 40 and 55 years old in good health and CMV-seronegative. The sequencing sample was made of PBMCs. The chain employs TRBV27 and TRBJ2-1; 8 nucleotides align to TRBD2. CDR3 protein: CASRRAGVYNEQFF. As DNA, the CDR3 is TGTGCCAGCAGGCGAGCGGGAGTCTACAATGAGCAGTTCTTC.